The 10 T cell receptor delta chains given below trace back to one sample, sequenced in a study of gamma-delta chains in newborns, infants, children (dated by TCRdb to between 2017 and 2020). Data came from an Illumina MiSeq. TCRdb reran clone calling on the public reads with CATT; rows sharing one DNA sequence were then combined. Present in this sample are thousands of delta-chain clones, roughly 2.7% of which were seen just once. Roughly 13% of the sample goes to the ten largest clones. Sample: blood. The receptors come from a child who was a newborn, infant or young child, either healthy, febrile or measles-vaccinated (not recorded which).

This clone was seen more than once but under ten times. V gene TRDV2 combines with J gene TRDJ1, with 13 nucleotides matching TRDD3. The CDR3 runs to 20 residues. The germline gives CDR1 GEAIGNYY, CDR2 EKD. J lost 2 bases, V lost 1 base, and 15 bases had no gene match. This CDR3 reads CACDTSLATGGYGITDKLIF. The CDR3 nucleotides read TGTGCCTGTGACACGTCACTAGCTACTGGGGGATACGGCATAACCGATAAACTCATCTTT.

Details on this clone: Only one base separates this from a far larger clonotype, so it likely reflects a read error. The CDR3 region has the DNA TGTGCCTGTGACTGGGGGAGCTCCTGGGGCACCCGACAGATGTTTTTC. Translated, it gives CACDWGSSWGTRQMFF. J is TRDJ3 and V is TRDV2, with 7 bases fitting TRDD3. Germline CDR1 GEAIGNYY, CDR2 EKD. There are 16 residues in the CDR3.

This chain uses TRDV1 with TRDJ1; the match to TRDD3 covers 9 bases. Unmatched junction bases numbered 17, after V lost 6 bases and J lost 0 bases. From germline, CDR1 is TSWWSYY and CDR2 QGS. The CDR3 length is 19 residues. CDR3 amino acids: CALGGSSGDTVSYTDKLIF. The DNA of the CDR3 is TGTGCTCTTGGAGGTTCATCGGGGGATACTGTTTCGTACACCGATAAACTCATCTTT.

Regarding this clone: This likely reflects a read error, since a far larger clone is one base away. Other DNA sequences from this sample encode an identical CDR3 as well. The chain couples TRDV2 to TRDJ2, with TRDD3 identical over 10 bases. The germline V gene encodes CDR1 GEAIGNYY and CDR2 EKD. Trimming removed 2 bases from V and 0 bases from J; junction bases left unmatched: 11. This CDR3 region has 19 residues. Written as DNA, the CDR3 is TGTGCCTGTGACAGGGTACTGGGGGATTCTCAAGCTTTGACAGCACAACTCTTCTTT. It specifies CACDRVLGDSQALTAQLFF.

J is TRDJ1 and V is TRDV2, with no clear D. CDR1 and CDR2 (germline): GEAIGNYY, EKD. This CDR3 is built from 16 residues. V lost 0 bases, J lost 4 bases, and 17 bases lay in between. CDR3 amino acids: CACDTVEGSYNDKLIF. The CDR3, as DNA: TGTGCCTGTGACACCGTTGAGGGGTCATACAACGATAAACTCATCTTT.

By share of the sample, this clone is medium-sized. The V and J genes are TRDV2 and TRDJ1; the match to TRDD3 covers 7 bases. Trimming cost V 2 bases and J 0 bases; bases outside gene matches: 8. The CDR3 loop spans 16 amino acids. CDR1 GEAIGNYY and CDR2 EKD come from the germline V gene. For the CDR3, the DNA is TGTGCCTGTGACATTGGATTCGGGGGATACACCGATAAACTCATCTTT. Translation gives CACDIGFGGYTDKLIF.

The chain has TRDV2 and TRDJ3; TRDD3 aligns across 8 bases. The CDR3 spans 20 residues. Losses at the gene ends were 3 bases for V and 0 bases for J; bases not matched to a gene: 12. CDR1 and CDR2 from the germline V gene are GEAIGNYY and EKD. CDR3 in DNA: TGTGCCTGTGACCCGGCCGTACTGGGGGCCAGCTCCTGGGACACCCGACAGATGTTTTTC. The encoded protein is CACDPAVLGASSWDTRQMFF.

By share of the sample, this clone is medium-sized. Other DNA sequences within the sample encode an identical CDR3. The V call is TRAV29/DV5, the J call TRDJ2; maybe TRDD3 (5 bases). Germline CDR1 and CDR2: NSMFDY and ISSIKDK. Trimming took 0 bases from V and 0 from J, leaving 18 bases between them. CDR3 length equals 18 residues. This CDR3 is CAASGPVLAIALTAQLFF. The CDR3 DNA reads TGTGCAGCAAGCGGTCCTGTACTGGCGATAGCTTTGACAGCACAACTCTTCTTT.

This clone was counted a few times. The CDR3 here is CACDSLLGDRYTDKLIF. DNA of the CDR3: TGTGCCTGTGACTCCTTACTGGGGGACCGGTACACCGATAAACTCATCTTT. The gene calls are TRDV2 and TRDJ1; 9 positions match TRDD3. V trimming: 3 bases; J trimming: 0 bases; junction bases outside the gene matches: 10. The CDR3 is 17 amino acids. In germline, CDR1 is GEAIGNYY, CDR2 EKD.

This clone has just a few counts. At one end the junction does not follow the germline gene, possibly because of a read error. The chain recombines TRDV1 with TRDJ1, with 10 bases that match TRDD3. In germline, CDR1 is TSWWSYY, CDR2 QGS. CDR3 length: 22 amino acids. The CDR3, as DNA: TGTGCTATTGGGGAACCCTCCTCCCTCCCCACTGGGGGATTTGACGACACCGATAAACTCATCTTT. This codes for CAIGEPSSLPTGGFDDTDKLIF.